The clone carrying this TCR beta chain was found once. Per the germline V gene, CDR1 is SGHDT and CDR2 is YYEEEE. The CDR3 length is 14 residues. J gave up 3 bases and V 2 bases, and 2 bases lay outside the gene matches. The sample comes from a study of blood T cell repertoires in COVID-19. Study overall: From the United States, Italy and Spain came samples of acute and convalescent COVID-19.

This table comes from immunoSEQ multiplex PCR, and its TCRdb copy is limited to in-frame clones, with some not included. The table shows about 140,000 clones, with 60% to 80% occurring only once. Sample: peripheral blood. This TCR was recovered from a woman between 50 and 59 years old with active or convalescent COVID-19. This chain connects TRBV5-6 to TRBJ2-3; 8 bases align to TRBD1. CDR3 protein: CASSFTGGTDTQYF. The DNA for the CDR3 is TGTGCCAGCAGCTTCACAGGGGGAACAGATACGCAGTATTTT. Supplemented by reference TRBV5-6 and TRBJ2-3, the full variable domain reads DAGVTQSPTHLIKTRGQQVTLRCSPKSGHDTVSWYQQALGQGPQFIFQYYEEEERQRGNFPDRFSGHQFPNYSSELNVNALLLGDSALYLCASSFTGGTDTQYFGPGTRLTVL.